The sequence of this T cell receptor (beta chain) was determined in a study of T cell responses to AZD1222 COVID-19 vaccine. CDR1 and CDR2 from the germline V gene are MNHEY and SVGEGT. Trimming took off 5 bases at V and 5 bases at J, with 21 bases between the two ends. This CDR3 comprises 16 residues. A note on this clone: Its antigen is currently unknown.

The method was immunoSEQ multiplex PCR; TCRdb's version includes in-frame clones alone and lacks a portion of them. The profile shows 70,000 or so clones, around 86% of them singletons. Study-level points and caveats: Nearly half of spike-specific TCRs reportedly go after variant regions that carry no mutations. Repertoires were obtained only post-peak T cell response. Most donors were white British and more were female, and clonal diversity was possibly underestimated. It was only a handful of AZD1222 recipients who were seropositive at baseline.

This rearrangement joins TRBV6-2 or TRBV6-3 to TRBJ2-5, with D possibly TRBD1 on 7 matching bases. This sample comprised peripheral blood, obtained on day 0 of AZD1222 vaccination. This receptor was taken from an adult in good health. This chain's CDR3 is CASSQGGHPSAETQYF. The DNA of the CDR3 is TGTGCCAGCAGTCAGGGGGGACACCCCAGCGCGGAGACCCAGTACTTC.